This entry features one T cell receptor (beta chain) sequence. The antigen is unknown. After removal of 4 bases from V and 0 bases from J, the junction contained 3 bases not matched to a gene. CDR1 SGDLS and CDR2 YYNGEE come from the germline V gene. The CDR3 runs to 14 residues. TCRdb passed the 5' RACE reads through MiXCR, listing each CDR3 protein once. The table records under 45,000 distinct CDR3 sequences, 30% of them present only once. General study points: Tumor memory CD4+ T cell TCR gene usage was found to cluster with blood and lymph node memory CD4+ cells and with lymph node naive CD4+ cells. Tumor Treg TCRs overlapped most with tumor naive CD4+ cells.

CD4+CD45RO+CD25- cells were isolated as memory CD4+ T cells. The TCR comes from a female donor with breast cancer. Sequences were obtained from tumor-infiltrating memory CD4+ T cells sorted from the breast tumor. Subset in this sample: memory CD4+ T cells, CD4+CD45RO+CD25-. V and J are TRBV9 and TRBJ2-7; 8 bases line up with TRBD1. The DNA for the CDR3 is TGTGCCAGCAGCACAGGGGGAAGCTCCTACGAGCAGTACTTC. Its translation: CASSTGGSSYEQYF.